These 3 T cell receptor beta chains were all obtained from the same sample, sequenced in a study of blood T cell repertoires in COVID-19. TCRdb keeps only in-frame clones here, not all; method: immunoSEQ multiplex PCR. The sample comprises some 76,000 clones, roughly 80% of which are singletons, and under 20% rests with the top ten. The sample consisted of peripheral blood. These receptors all stem from a woman aged 60-75 years with acute or convalescent COVID-19.

The chain joins TRBV30 to TRBJ1-3; 9 nucleotides align to TRBD1. This CDR3 contains 13 residues. V dropped 5 bases and J dropped 2; count of bases not matched to a gene: 1. The V gene's germline CDR1 is GTSNPN and CDR2 SVGIG (reference sequence). The CDR3: CAWGTGPGNTIYF. CDR3 DNA: TGTGCCTGGGGGACAGGGCCTGGAAACACCATATATTTT. Drawing the rest from reference TRBV30 and TRBJ1-3, the complete variable domain is SQTIHQWPATLVQPVGSPLSLECTVEGTSNPNLYWYRQAAGRGLQLLFYSVGIGQISSEVPQNLSASRPQDRQFILSSKKLLLSDSGFYLCAWGTGPGNTIYFGEGSWLTVV.

The chain uses TRBV7-3 and TRBJ2-3; 7 nucleotides agree with TRBD1. Germline-derived CDR1 and CDR2 are SGHTA and FQGTGA. This CDR3 is built from 15 residues. V lost 5 bases, J lost 1 base, and 6 bases stayed unmatched. CDR3 DNA sequence: TGTGCCAGCAGCACCCACACAGGGGGCACAGATACGCAGTATTTT. Translating it yields CASSTHTGGTDTQYF.

This clone was detected only once. The chain recombines TRBV2 with TRBJ1-1, with a weak D call TRBD1 (5 bases). Germline assignment: CDR1 SNHLY and CDR2 FYNNEI. This CDR3 spans 15 amino acids. The ends were cut back, 7 bases at V and 2 bases at J, with 17 bases in the middle. The CDR3 loop is CASIGSGGGNTEAFF. The CDR3, as DNA: TGTGCCAGCATTGGTTCGGGGGGAGGTAACACTGAAGCTTTCTTT.